This record concerns one T cell receptor (beta chain) sequence. Antigen specificity is unknown. V dropped 2 bases and J dropped 7; count of bases not matched to a gene: 7. The CDR3 is made up of 15 amino acids. Germline V lookup: CDR1 SGHKS, CDR2 YYEKEE (reference sequence). The data were produced by immunoSEQ multiplex PCR, yet TCRdb's version contains in-frame clones alone and is incomplete. Of 150,000 to 200,000 clones listed, around 89% are singletons. This sample is part of a study of T cell responses to AZD1222 COVID-19 vaccine. Points from the study as a whole: Clonal diversity was possibly underestimated; the donors were predominantly white British and more often female.

The rearrangement links TRBV5-5 to TRBJ2-1; 9 positions match TRBD2. The receptor's source is an adult who received the AZD1222 COVID-19 vaccine. The source material was peripheral blood, sampled 28 days after the second AZD1222 dose. DNA for the CDR3: TGTGCCAGCAGCTTTGGTCGCGGGGGGGAGAATGAGCAGTTCTTC. It codes for CASSFGRGGENEQFF.